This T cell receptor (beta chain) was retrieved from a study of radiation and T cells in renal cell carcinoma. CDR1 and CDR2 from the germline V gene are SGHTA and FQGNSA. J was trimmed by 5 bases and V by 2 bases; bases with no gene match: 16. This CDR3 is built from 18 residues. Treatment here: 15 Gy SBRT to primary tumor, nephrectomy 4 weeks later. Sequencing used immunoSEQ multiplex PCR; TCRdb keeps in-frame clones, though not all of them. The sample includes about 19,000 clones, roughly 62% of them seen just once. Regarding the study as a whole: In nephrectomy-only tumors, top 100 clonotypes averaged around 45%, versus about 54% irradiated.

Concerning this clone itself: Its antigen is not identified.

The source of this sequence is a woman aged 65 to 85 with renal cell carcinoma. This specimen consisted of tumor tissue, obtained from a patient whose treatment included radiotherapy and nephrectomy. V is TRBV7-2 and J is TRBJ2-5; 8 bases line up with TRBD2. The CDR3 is CASSLRAPGGGLVETQYF. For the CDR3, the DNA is TGTGCCAGCAGCTTAAGGGCCCCCGGGGGGGGGTTGGTGGAGACCCAGTACTTC.